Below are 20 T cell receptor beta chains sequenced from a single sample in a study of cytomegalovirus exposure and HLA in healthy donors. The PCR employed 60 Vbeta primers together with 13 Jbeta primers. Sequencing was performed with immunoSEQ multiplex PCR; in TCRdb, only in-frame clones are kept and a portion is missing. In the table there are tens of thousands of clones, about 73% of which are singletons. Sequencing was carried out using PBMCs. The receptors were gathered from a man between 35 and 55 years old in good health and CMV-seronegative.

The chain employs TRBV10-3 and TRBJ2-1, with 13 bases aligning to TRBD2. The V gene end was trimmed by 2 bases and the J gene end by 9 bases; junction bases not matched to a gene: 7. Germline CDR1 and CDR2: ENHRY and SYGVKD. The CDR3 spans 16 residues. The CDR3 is CAISEELAGGGSEQFF. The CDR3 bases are TGTGCCATCAGTGAGGAACTAGCGGGAGGGGGTAGTGAGCAGTTCTTC.

This CDR3 reads CASSVGEGGYQETQYF. CDR3 coding DNA: TGTGCCAGCAGCGTAGGGGAGGGAGGGTACCAAGAGACCCAGTACTTC. The rearrangement links TRBV9 to TRBJ2-5; TRBD2 aligns across 7 bases. Germline CDR1 reads SGDLS; CDR2 reads YYNGEE. After removal of 0 bases from V and 0 bases from J, the junction contained 5 bases not matched to a gene. The CDR3 has 16 amino acids.

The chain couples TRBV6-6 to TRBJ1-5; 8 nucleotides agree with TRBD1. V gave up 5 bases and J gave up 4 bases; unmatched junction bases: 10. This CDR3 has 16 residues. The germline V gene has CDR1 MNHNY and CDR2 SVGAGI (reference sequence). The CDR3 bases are TGTGCCAGCAGTCCCCCGGTCCAGGGGGCGAATCAGCCCCAGCATTTT. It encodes CASSPPVQGANQPQHF.

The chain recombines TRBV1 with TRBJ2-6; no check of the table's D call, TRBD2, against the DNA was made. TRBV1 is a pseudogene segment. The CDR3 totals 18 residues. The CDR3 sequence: CTSSLGGTPPSGANVLTF. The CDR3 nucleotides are TGCACCAGCAGCCTGGGAGGAACTCCCCCCTCTGGGGCCAACGTCCTGACTTTC.

In DNA, the CDR3 is TGTGCCAGCAGCTTGGGACTCCACGGGGGAGGTGGAAACACCATATATTTT. This translates into CASSLGLHGGGGNTIYF. The genes are TRBV5-8 and TRBJ1-3, with D perhaps matching TRBD1 (5 bases). The CDR3 runs to 17 residues. Trimming left V 0 bases short and J 3 bases short, with 16 bases between. Germline V gene lookup returns CDR1 SGHTS and CDR2 YDEGEE.

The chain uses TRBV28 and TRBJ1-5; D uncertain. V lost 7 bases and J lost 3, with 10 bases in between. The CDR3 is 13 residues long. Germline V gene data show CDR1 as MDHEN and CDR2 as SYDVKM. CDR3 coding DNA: TGTGCCAGCAACCGGGGAACCAATCAGCCCCAGCATTTT. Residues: CASNRGTNQPQHF. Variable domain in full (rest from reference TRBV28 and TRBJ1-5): DVKVTQSSRYLVKRTGEKVFLECVQDMDHENMFWYRQDPGLGLRLIYFSYDVKMKEKGDIPEGYSVSREKKERFSLILESASTNQTSMYLCASNRGTNQPQHFGDGTRLSIL.

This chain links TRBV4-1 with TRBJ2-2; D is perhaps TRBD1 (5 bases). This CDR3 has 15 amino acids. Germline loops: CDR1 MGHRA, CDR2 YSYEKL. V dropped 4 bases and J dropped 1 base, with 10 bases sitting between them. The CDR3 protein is CASSLLTENTGELFF. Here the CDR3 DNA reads TGCGCCAGCAGCCTCCTGACAGAGAACACCGGGGAGCTGTTTTTT.

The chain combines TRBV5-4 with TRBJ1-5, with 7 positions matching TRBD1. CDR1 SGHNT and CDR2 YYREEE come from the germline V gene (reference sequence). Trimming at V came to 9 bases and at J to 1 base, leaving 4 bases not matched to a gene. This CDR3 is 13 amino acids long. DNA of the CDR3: TGTGCCACCAGGGGGGGGAGCAATCAGCCCCAGCATTTT. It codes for CATRGGSNQPQHF.

CDR3 nucleotide sequence: TGTGCCAGCAGTACCACAGGGGGCTTTAAAGAGACCCAGTACTTC. The encoded protein is CASSTTGGFKETQYF. The chain links TRBV6-1 to TRBJ2-5; 9 nucleotides match TRBD1. With 5 bases clipped from V and 3 bases from J, the junction kept 7 bases outside the gene matches. Germline CDR1 is MNHNS and CDR2 is SASEGT. The CDR3 is 15 amino acids.

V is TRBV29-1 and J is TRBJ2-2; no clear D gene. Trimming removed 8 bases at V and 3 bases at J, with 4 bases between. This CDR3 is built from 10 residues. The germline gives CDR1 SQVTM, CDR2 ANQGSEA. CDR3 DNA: TGCAGCCGTGACACCGGGGAGCTGTTTTTT. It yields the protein CSRDTGELFF.

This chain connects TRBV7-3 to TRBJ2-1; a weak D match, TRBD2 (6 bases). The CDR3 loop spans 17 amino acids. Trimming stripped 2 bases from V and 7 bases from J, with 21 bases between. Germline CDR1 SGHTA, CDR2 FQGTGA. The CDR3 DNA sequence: TGTGCCAGCAGCTTAGGTGGGGGGAGAGTAAGTGTGAATGAGCAGTTCTTC. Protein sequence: CASSLGGGRVSVNEQFF.

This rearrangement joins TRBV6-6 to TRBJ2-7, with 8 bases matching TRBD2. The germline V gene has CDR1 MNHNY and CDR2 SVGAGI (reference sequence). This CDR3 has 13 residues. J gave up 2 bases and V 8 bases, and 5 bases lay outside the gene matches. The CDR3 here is CASGQRETYEQYF. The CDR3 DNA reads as TGTGCCAGCGGTCAGCGGGAGACCTACGAGCAGTACTTC.

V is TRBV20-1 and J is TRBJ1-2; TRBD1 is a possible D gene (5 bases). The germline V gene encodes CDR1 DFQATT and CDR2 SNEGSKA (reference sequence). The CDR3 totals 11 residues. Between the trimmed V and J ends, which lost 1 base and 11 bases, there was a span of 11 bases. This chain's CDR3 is CSARGRVWYTF. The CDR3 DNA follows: TGCAGTGCTAGAGGCAGGGTGTGGTACACCTTC.

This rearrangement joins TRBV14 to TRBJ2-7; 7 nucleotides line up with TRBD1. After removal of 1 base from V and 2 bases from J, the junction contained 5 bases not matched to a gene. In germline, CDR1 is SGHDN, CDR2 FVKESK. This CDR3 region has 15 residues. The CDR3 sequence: CASSQAGQATYEQYF. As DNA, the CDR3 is TGTGCCAGCAGCCAAGCTGGACAGGCCACCTACGAGCAGTACTTC.

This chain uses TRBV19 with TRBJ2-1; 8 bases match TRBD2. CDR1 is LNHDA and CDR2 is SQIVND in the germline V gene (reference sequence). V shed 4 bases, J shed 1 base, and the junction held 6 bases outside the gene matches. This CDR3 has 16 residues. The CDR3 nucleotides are TGTGCCAGTAGTAGGCCCCAGCGGGAGTCCTACAATGAGCAGTTCTTC. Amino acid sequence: CASSRPQRESYNEQFF.

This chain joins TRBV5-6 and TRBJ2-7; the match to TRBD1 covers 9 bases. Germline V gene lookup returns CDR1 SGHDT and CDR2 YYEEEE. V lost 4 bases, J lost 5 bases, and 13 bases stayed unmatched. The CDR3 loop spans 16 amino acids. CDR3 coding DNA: TGTGCCAGCAGCCTCCTGGGACAGGGAGGTAGGAACGAGCAGTACTTC. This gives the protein CASSLLGQGGRNEQYF.

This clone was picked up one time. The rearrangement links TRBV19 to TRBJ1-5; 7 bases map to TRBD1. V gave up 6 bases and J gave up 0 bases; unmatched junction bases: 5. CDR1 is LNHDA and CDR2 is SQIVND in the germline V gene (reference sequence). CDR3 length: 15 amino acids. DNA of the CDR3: TGTGCCAGTAGCCCGACAGGGATTAGCAATCAGCCCCAGCATTTT. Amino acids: CASSPTGISNQPQHF.

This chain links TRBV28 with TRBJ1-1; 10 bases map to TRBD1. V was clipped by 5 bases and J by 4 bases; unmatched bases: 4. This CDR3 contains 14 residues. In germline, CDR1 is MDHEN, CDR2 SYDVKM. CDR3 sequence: CASSPTGGRTEAFF. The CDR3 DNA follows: TGTGCCAGCAGTCCGACAGGGGGCCGCACTGAAGCTTTCTTT.

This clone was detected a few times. This chain's CDR3 is CASSPPYREGGEKLFF. The CDR3 region has the DNA TGTGCCAGCAGCCCCCCTTACAGGGAGGGTGGTGAAAAACTGTTTTTT. The V call is TRBV7-8, the J call TRBJ1-4; TRBD1 is a possible D gene (6 bases). The germline gives CDR1 SGHVS, CDR2 FQNEAQ. V was shortened by 5 bases and J by 7 bases, with 20 bases between the two germline ends. This CDR3 has 16 residues.

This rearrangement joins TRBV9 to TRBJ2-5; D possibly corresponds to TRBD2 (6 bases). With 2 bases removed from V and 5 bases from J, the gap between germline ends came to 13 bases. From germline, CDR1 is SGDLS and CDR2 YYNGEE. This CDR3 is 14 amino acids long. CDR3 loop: CASSVDSGWETQYF. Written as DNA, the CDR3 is TGTGCCAGCAGCGTTGATAGCGGTTGGGAGACCCAGTACTTC.